The 18 T cell receptor beta chains given below trace back to one sample, sequenced in a study of OX40 agonist ivuxolimab in advanced cancers. TCRdb keeps only in-frame clones here, not all; method: immunoSEQ multiplex PCR. Of 72,000 or so clones listed, over 70% were seen once; the top ten hold 0.95% to 1.5%. Sequencing was performed on CD4+ or CD8+ T cells sorted from blood, taken in a trial of the OX40 agonist ivuxolimab. The receptors shown here come from an adult with an advanced solid tumor such as melanoma, head and neck, liver or kidney cancer.

The V gene is TRBV27, the J gene TRBJ1-2; D gene ambiguous. V was shortened by 5 bases and J by 9 bases, with 19 bases between the two germline ends. CDR1 MNHEY and CDR2 SMNVEV come from the germline V gene (reference sequence). This CDR3 has 14 residues. Here the CDR3 reads CASSPLADLWSYTF. The CDR3 DNA reads as TGTGCCAGCAGTCCCCTGGCAGATTTATGGAGCTACACCTTC.

The CDR3 DNA reads as TGTGCCAGCAGTGAAGGGGGCACCCAAGCTTTCTTT. Translating gives CASSEGGTQAFF. The chain is built from TRBV6-1 and TRBJ1-1; TRBD1 might be the D (5 bases). Germline assignment: CDR1 MNHNS and CDR2 SASEGT. The CDR3 covers 12 residues. Trimming took 1 base from V and 9 from J, leaving 9 bases between them.

The chain carries TRBV5-5 and TRBJ2-7; 9 positions agree with TRBD2. Trimming removed 2 bases from V and 6 bases from J; junction bases left unmatched: 9. The CDR3 contains 15 residues. Germline V gene data show CDR1 as SGHKS and CDR2 as YYEKEE (reference sequence). In nucleotides, the CDR3 is TGTGCCAGCAGCTTCCCCAGCGGGGGGCCGGGCGAGCAGTACTTC. Amino acid sequence: CASSFPSGGPGEQYF.

This chain joins TRBV7-9 and TRBJ2-5; 16 nucleotides agree with TRBD2. The J call may be incorrect, as the DNA end agrees better with TRBJ2-7. The germline V gene has CDR1 SEHNR and CDR2 FQNEAQ (reference sequence). The CDR3 contains 18 residues. This CDR3 is CASSFTGTSGGAGPEQYF. CDR3 nucleotides: TGTGCCAGCAGCTTTACCGGGACTAGCGGGGGGGCGGGCCCCGAGCAGTACTTC.

This sequence joins TRBV2 and TRBJ2-3; TRBD2 matches at 12 bases. CDR3 length: 16 amino acids. V lost 7 bases to trimming and J lost 5 bases; unmatched junction nucleotides: 10. Germline V CDR1 and CDR2: SNHLY, FYNNEI. As DNA, the CDR3 is TGTGCCAGCATAAGAACTAGCGGGGGGCAAGGAGATACGCAGTATTTT. The encoded protein is CASIRTSGGQGDTQYF.

The V gene is TRBV11-2, the J gene TRBJ2-5; possible D gene TRBD1, 5 bases. The V gene's germline CDR1 is SGHAT and CDR2 FQNNGV. The CDR3 covers 16 residues. V was cut by 0 bases and J by 4 bases, with 15 bases left in between. This CDR3 reads CASSLDQGLLGETQYF. CDR3 sequence (DNA): TGTGCCAGCAGCTTAGATCAGGGCCTTTTAGGAGAGACCCAGTACTTC.

This sequence joins TRBV7-2 and TRBJ2-2; D is unresolved. Trimming cost V 3 bases and J 6 bases, with 23 bases left between them. This CDR3 region has 18 residues. Germline-derived CDR1 and CDR2 are SGHTA and FQGNSA. In DNA form, the CDR3 reads TGTGCCAGCAGCTTCCCACCTTTTAGCCCTACGAAGGCCGGGGAGCTGTTTTTT. It codes for CASSFPPFSPTKAGELFF. Full variable domain (missing parts from reference TRBV7-2 and TRBJ2-2): GAGVSQSPSNKVTEKGKDVELRCDPISGHTALYWYRQSLGQGLEFLIYFQGNSAPDKSGLPSDRFSAERTGGSVSTLTIQRTQQEDSAVYLCASSFPPFSPTKAGELFFGEGSRLTVL.

This clone occurred a few times. J is TRBJ1-2 and V is TRBV28; tentative D call: TRBD1 (6 bases). Germline assignment: CDR1 MDHEN and CDR2 SYDVKM. CDR3 length: 14 residues. Deletions cut 5 bases from V and 8 bases from J, with 18 bases between. The CDR3 bases are TGTGCCAGCAGTCCGTCGGGGGGCGCCGGGGGCTACACCTTC. This sequence encodes CASSPSGGAGGYTF.

The rearrangement joins TRBV7-2 to TRBJ2-2, with 15 bases fitting TRBD2. Germline CDR1 is SGHTA and CDR2 is FQGNSA. CDR3 length: 17 amino acids. Trimming at V came to 5 bases and at J to 4 bases, leaving 5 bases not matched to a gene. This CDR3 reads CASSPPGLAGGTGELFF. The CDR3 DNA reads as TGTGCCAGCAGCCCACCGGGACTAGCGGGGGGCACCGGGGAGCTGTTTTTT.

This chain joins TRBV7-2 and TRBJ1-2, with unresolved D. The V end lost 2 bases, the J end lost 3 bases, and 7 bases lay between the germline ends. The CDR3 loop spans 13 amino acids. The germline CDR1 and CDR2 sequences are SGHTA and FQGNSA. This CDR3 is CASSLWRDYGYTF. CDR3 nucleotide sequence: TGTGCCAGCAGCTTATGGCGGGACTATGGCTACACCTTC.

The genes are TRBV30 and TRBJ1-3; D gene unclear. V lost 2 bases and J lost 2, with 13 bases in between. Germline V CDR1 and CDR2: GTSNPN, SVGIG (reference sequence). This CDR3 is built from 15 residues. CDR3 DNA: TGTGCCTGGAGTAAGGTAGTAGGAGCTGGAAACACCATATATTTT. Its protein is CAWSKVVGAGNTIYF.

This clone appeared once. The chain carries TRBV7-2 and TRBJ1-5; D remains unclear. The V end was cut by 5 bases, the J end by 7 bases, with 15 bases between. The CDR3 length is 14 residues. CDR1 and CDR2 (germline): SGHTA, FQGNSA. DNA for the CDR3: TGTGCCAGCAGCCCGAGTTCCGGCGGGCAGCCCCAGCATTTT. Protein: CASSPSSGGQPQHF. The full variable domain, in which reference TRBV7-2 and TRBJ1-5 provide the parts outside the CDR3, is GAGVSQSPSNKVTEKGKDVELRCDPISGHTALYWYRQSLGQGLEFLIYFQGNSAPDKSGLPSDRFSAERTGGSVSTLTIQRTQQEDSAVYLCASSPSSGGQPQHFGDGTRLSIL.

CDR3 sequence reads: CASSPGGWGGEQYF. The CDR3 nucleotides are TGTGCCAGCAGCCCAGGAGGTTGGGGGGGGGAGCAGTACTTC. This chain uses TRBV7-2 with TRBJ2-7, with TRBD2 matching over 7 bases. The V segment lost 5 bases and the J segment 7 bases; nucleotides outside the gene matches: 11. Germline assignment: CDR1 SGHTA and CDR2 FQGNSA. The CDR3 covers 14 residues.

The chain's CDR3 is CSANPGDTQYF. The CDR3 bases are TGCAGTGCAAACCCCGGTGATACGCAGTATTTT. The chain combines TRBV20-1 with TRBJ2-3; D uncertain. The CDR3 consists of 11 residues. The V and J ends lost 6 bases and 6 bases respectively, with 10 bases between them. Germline CDR1 and CDR2: DFQATT and SNEGSKA (reference sequence).

The chain uses TRBV2 and TRBJ1-5; tentative D call: TRBD1 (6 bases). CDR3 length: 14 residues. Germline lookup yields CDR1 SNHLY and CDR2 FYNNEI. Trimming pared 7 bases from V and 6 bases from J, leaving 16 bases between. CDR3 amino acids: CASKKQGLFQPQHF. The CDR3 coding sequence is TGTGCCAGCAAGAAACAGGGACTGTTTCAGCCCCAGCATTTT.

J is TRBJ1-5 and V is TRBV7-9; TRBD1 is a possible D gene (5 bases). The CDR3 contains 15 residues. V was trimmed by 6 bases and J by 1 base, leaving 13 bases between them. The germline CDR1 and CDR2 sequences are SEHNR and FQNEAQ (reference sequence). The CDR3 sequence: CASSTMGGSNQPQHF. The CDR3 DNA is TGTGCCAGCAGTACTATGGGGGGAAGCAATCAGCCCCAGCATTTT. The full variable domain, with the rest looked up from reference TRBV7-9 and TRBJ1-5, is DTGVSQNPRHKITKRGQNVTFRCDPISEHNRLYWYRQTLGQGPEFLTYFQNEAQLEKSRLLSDRFSAERPKGSFSTLEIQRTEQGDSAMYLCASSTMGGSNQPQHFGDGTRLSIL.

In this sample, this clone turned up a few times. This chain joins TRBV18 and TRBJ2-7; maybe TRBD2 (5 bases). The CDR3 consists of 16 residues. Germline CDR1 reads KGHSH; CDR2 reads LQKENI. The V gene lost 3 bases and the J gene lost 0 bases, with 15 bases spanning the gap. CDR3 bases: TGTGCCAGCTCACCCGGCCTGAGGGCTTCCTCCTACGAGCAGTACTTC. Protein product: CASSPGLRASSYEQYF.

The genes are TRBV15 and TRBJ2-1; 7 bases agree with TRBD2. V trimming: 0 bases; J trimming: 4 bases; junction bases outside the gene matches: 9. The CDR3 is 17 residues long. Germline lookup yields CDR1 LNHNV and CDR2 YYDKDF (reference sequence). This CDR3 is CATSRDGTGGTYNEQFF. CDR3 nucleotides: TGTGCCACCAGCAGAGATGGAACGGGGGGTACGTACAATGAGCAGTTCTTC.